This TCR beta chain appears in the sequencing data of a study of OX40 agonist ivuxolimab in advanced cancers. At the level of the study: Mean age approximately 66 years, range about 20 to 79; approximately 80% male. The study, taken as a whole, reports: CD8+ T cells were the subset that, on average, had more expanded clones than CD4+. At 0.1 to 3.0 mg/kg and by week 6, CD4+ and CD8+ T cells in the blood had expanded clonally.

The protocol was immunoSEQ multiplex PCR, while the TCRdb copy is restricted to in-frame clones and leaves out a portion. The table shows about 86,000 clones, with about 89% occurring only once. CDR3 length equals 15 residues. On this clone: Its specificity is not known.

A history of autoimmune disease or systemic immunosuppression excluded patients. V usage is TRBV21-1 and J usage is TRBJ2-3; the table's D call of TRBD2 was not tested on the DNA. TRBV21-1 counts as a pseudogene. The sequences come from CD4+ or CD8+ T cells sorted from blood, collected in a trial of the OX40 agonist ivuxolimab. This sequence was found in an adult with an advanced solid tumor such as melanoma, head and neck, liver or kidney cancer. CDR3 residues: CASTLGTSSADTQYF. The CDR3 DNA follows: TGTGCCAGCACCCTCGGGACTAGTTCGGCAGATACGCAGTATTTT.